One sample yielded the 29 T cell receptor beta chains listed below, sequenced in a study of blood T cell repertoires in COVID-19. Sequenced by immunoSEQ multiplex PCR; TCRdb stores in-frame clones only, minus some. The table records roughly 62,000 clones, roughly 84% of them present only once. The specimen was peripheral blood. The receptors come from an elderly man with COVID-19, enrolled during active disease.

This clone was observed a single time. V gene TRBV3-1 (or the pseudogene TRBV3-2) combines with J gene TRBJ1-2, with 7 bases matching TRBD1. The germline CDR1 and CDR2 sequences are LGHDT and YNNKEL (reference sequence). J gave up 7 bases and V 4 bases, and 3 bases lay outside the gene matches. CDR3 size: 12 residues. CDR3 coding DNA: TGTGCCAGCAGCCCATACAGGGGTGGCTACACCTTC. Encoded protein: CASSPYRGGYTF.

V and J are TRBV30 and TRBJ2-7, with D possibly being TRBD1 (6 bases). Trimming removed 2 bases at V and 3 bases at J, with 8 bases between. Germline CDR1 and CDR2: GTSNPN and SVGIG (reference sequence). The CDR3 consists of 12 residues. In nucleotides, the CDR3 is TGTGCCTGGAGTTCGGACAGCTACGAGCAGTACTTC. This gives the protein CAWSSDSYEQYF. Combining the CDR3 with reference TRBV30 and TRBJ2-7 gives the whole variable domain SQTIHQWPATLVQPVGSPLSLECTVEGTSNPNLYWYRQAAGRGLQLLFYSVGIGQISSEVPQNLSASRPQDRQFILSSKKLLLSDSGFYLCAWSSDSYEQYFGPGTRLTVT.

The rearrangement joins TRBV7-7 to TRBJ2-2, with unresolved D. The CDR3 is 14 residues long. Trimming stripped 0 bases from V and 2 bases from J, with 4 bases between. The germline gives CDR1 SSHAT, CDR2 FNYEAQ (reference sequence). DNA for the CDR3: TGTGCCAGCAGCTTAGCCCTAAACACCGGGGAGCTGTTTTTT. This codes for CASSLALNTGELFF.

The CDR3 is CASRGTPDDYGYTF. CDR3 DNA sequence: TGTGCCAGCAGAGGGACACCCGATGACTATGGCTACACCTTC. The rearrangement uses TRBV5-4 and TRBJ1-2; D might be TRBD1 (6 bases). With 5 bases removed from V and 3 bases from J, the gap between germline ends came to 14 bases. The germline V gene has CDR1 SGHNT and CDR2 YYREEE (reference sequence). The CDR3 loop spans 14 amino acids.

V usage is TRBV7-9 and J usage is TRBJ1-2; tentatively, D is TRBD1 (6 bases). This CDR3 has 14 amino acids. Per germline, CDR1 SEHNR and CDR2 FQNEAQ (reference sequence). V lost 4 bases to trimming and J lost 8 bases, with 17 bases between them. For the CDR3, the DNA is TGTGCCAGCAGCTCATCGACAGGCCGGGAAGGCTACACCTTC. Its translation: CASSSSTGREGYTF.

This clone came up a few times. The chain is built from TRBV24-1 and TRBJ2-3; the D gene is possibly TRBD1 (6 bases). Trimming stripped 1 base from V and 6 bases from J, with 10 bases between. In germline, CDR1 is KGHDR, CDR2 SFDVKD. This CDR3 has 14 residues. CDR3 sequence (DNA): TGTGCCACCAGTGATTTACAGGGAGTTGATACGCAGTATTTT. Protein sequence: CATSDLQGVDTQYF.

The V gene is TRBV9, the J gene TRBJ2-1; the match to TRBD2 covers 7 bases. CDR1 and CDR2 from the germline V gene are SGDLS and YYNGEE. This CDR3 is built from 15 residues. The V and J ends lost 0 bases and 4 bases, in that order; junction bases with no gene match: 4. The CDR3 DNA follows: TGTGCCAGCAGCGTAGGGCGGGAGTCTTACAATGAGCAGTTCTTC. Encoded protein: CASSVGRESYNEQFF.

Turning to this clone: At one end, the junction sequence differs from germline, possibly due to a read error. The chain employs TRBV28 and TRBJ2-3; no firm D call. Germline assignment: CDR1 MDHEN and CDR2 SYDVKM. The CDR3 contains 12 residues. The DNA of the CDR3 is TGCCTCTCAGGCAGCCACACAGATACGCAGTATTTT. It is translated as CLSGSHTDTQYF.

Only a few counts were recorded for this clone. V gene TRBV5-6 combines with J gene TRBJ1-5; D possibly corresponds to TRBD1 (5 bases). The CDR3 is 16 residues long. V was cut by 0 bases and J by 0 bases, with 10 bases left in between. The germline CDR1 and CDR2 sequences are SGHDT and YYEEEE. CDR3 region: CASSLARQNSNQPQHF. CDR3 coding DNA: TGTGCCAGCAGCTTGGCCAGACAGAATAGCAATCAGCCCCAGCATTTT. Full variable domain (remainder filled in from reference TRBV5-6 and TRBJ1-5): DAGVTQSPTHLIKTRGQQVTLRCSPKSGHDTVSWYQQALGQGPQFIFQYYEEEERQRGNFPDRFSGHQFPNYSSELNVNALLLGDSALYLCASSLARQNSNQPQHFGDGTRLSIL.

The CDR3 protein is CASSTKRTYYEQYF. The CDR3 DNA reads TGTGCCAGCTCCACTAAACGAACTTACTACGAGCAGTACTTC. The V gene is TRBV18, the J gene TRBJ2-7; D is ambiguous. The CDR3 is 14 residues long. The germline V gene encodes CDR1 KGHSH and CDR2 LQKENI. Trimming removed 6 bases from V and 3 bases from J, with 15 bases in between.

The chain joins TRBV7-3 to TRBJ2-7; 11 bases are a match to TRBD1. The ends lost 4 bases at V and 5 bases at J; junction bases unmatched: 7. Germline V CDR1 and CDR2: SGHTA, FQGTGA. The CDR3 contains 15 residues. The CDR3 sequence: CASSSSGQGVNEQYF. CDR3 DNA: TGTGCCAGCAGCTCATCGGGACAGGGGGTTAACGAGCAGTACTTC.

J is TRBJ1-1 and V is TRBV18, with 9 bases lining up with TRBD1. The CDR3 is 16 residues long. CDR1 and CDR2 from the germline V gene are KGHSH and LQKENI. V gave up 3 bases and J gave up 5 bases; unmatched junction bases: 10. This CDR3 is CASSPGDRVRGTEAFF. The CDR3 nucleotides are TGTGCCAGCTCACCCGGGGACAGGGTGAGGGGGACTGAAGCTTTCTTT. Variable domain in full (rest from reference TRBV18 and TRBJ1-1): NAGVMQNPRHLVRRRGQEARLRCSPMKGHSHVYWYRQLPEEGLKFMVYLQKENIIDESGMPKERFSAEFPKEGPSILRIQQVVRGDSAAYFCASSPGDRVRGTEAFFGQGTRLTVV.

The V gene is TRBV19, the J gene TRBJ2-7, with D possibly matching TRBD1 (6 bases). This CDR3 contains 14 residues. V gave up 5 bases and J gave up 1 base, with 12 bases separating them. Per the germline V gene, CDR1 is LNHDA and CDR2 is SQIVND (reference sequence). The CDR3 sequence is CASSWTEASYEQYF. CDR3 sequence (DNA): TGTGCCAGTAGTTGGACAGAGGCTTCCTACGAGCAGTACTTC.

CDR3 in DNA: TGCGCCAGCTCACCCTATGTTACGGGGGGCGACACTGAAGCTTTCTTT. This gives the protein CASSPYVTGGDTEAFF. This chain links TRBV4-3 with TRBJ1-1; the D gene is possibly TRBD1 (6 bases). Germline-derived CDR1 and CDR2 are LGHNA and YSLEER. Trimming took 8 bases from V and 3 from J, leaving 22 bases between them. The CDR3 has 16 amino acids.

The CDR3 nucleotides are TGCGCCAGCAGCCAAGCTCAGGTGAGCCTCCCCAGGCAGTTCTTC. This encodes CASSQAQVSLPRQFF. The chain employs TRBV4-3 and TRBJ2-1; D uncertain. CDR3 length: 15 amino acids. Germline CDR1 reads LGHNA; CDR2 reads YSLEER. V was pared by 1 base and J by 12 bases, with 19 bases between.

The chain couples TRBV7-2 to TRBJ1-1; D is possibly TRBD1 (6 bases). CDR1 is SGHTA and CDR2 is FQGNSA in the germline V gene. The V end was cut by 5 bases, the J end by 4 bases, with 14 bases between. The CDR3 runs to 14 residues. Written as DNA, the CDR3 is TGTGCCAGCAGCACGCAGGGGCAGGGCACTGAAGCTTTCTTT. Translation gives CASSTQGQGTEAFF.

The rearrangement uses TRBV6-2 or TRBV6-3 and TRBJ1-6; 7 bases agree with TRBD1. CDR3 length: 15 amino acids. Per the germline V gene, CDR1 is MNHEY and CDR2 is SVGEGT. With 5 bases clipped from V and 10 bases from J, the junction kept 11 bases outside the gene matches. CDR3 protein: CASSPGGKGGSPLHF. DNA of the CDR3: TGTGCCAGCAGTCCCGGCGGTAAAGGGGGCTCACCCCTCCACTTT.

The gene calls are TRBV9 and TRBJ1-1; no firm D call. Germline V lookup: CDR1 SGDLS, CDR2 YYNGEE. The length of the CDR3 is 14 residues. Trimming left V 5 bases short and J 2 bases short, with 13 bases between. CDR3 DNA: TGTGCCAGCAGAACATCCCCTTTTAACACTGAAGCTTTCTTT. Translation: CASRTSPFNTEAFF.

This chain uses TRBV14 with TRBJ1-4; no firm D call. Germline-derived CDR1 and CDR2 are SGHDN and FVKESK. V was trimmed by 1 base and J by 8 bases, leaving 5 bases between them. The CDR3 length is 12 residues. CDR3 residues: CASSQGREKLFF. The CDR3 nucleotides read TGTGCCAGCAGCCAAGGCAGAGAAAAACTGTTTTTT.

In this sample, this clone turned up once. V is TRBV19 and J is TRBJ2-5; a possible D gene is TRBD1 (6 bases). Germline assignment: CDR1 LNHDA and CDR2 SQIVND (reference sequence). The CDR3 length is 19 residues. Trimming cost V 6 bases and J 3 bases, with 29 bases left between them. The CDR3 loop reads CASSQRGFAMVFKKETQYF. Here the CDR3 DNA reads TGTGCCAGTAGCCAGAGGGGGTTTGCGATGGTTTTTAAGAAAGAGACCCAGTACTTC.

The chain uses TRBV2 and TRBJ2-1; 13 bases match TRBD2. CDR1 SNHLY and CDR2 FYNNEI come from the germline V gene. V gave up 5 bases and J gave up 4 bases; unmatched junction bases: 8. This CDR3 spans 17 amino acids. The CDR3 DNA sequence: TGTGCCAGCAGTCTGACGGGACTAGCGGGAAGGTACAATGAGCAGTTCTTC. Its protein is CASSLTGLAGRYNEQFF.

The chain is built from TRBV19 and TRBJ1-1; 8 bases are a match to TRBD1. Germline V lookup: CDR1 LNHDA, CDR2 SQIVND (reference sequence). V dropped 5 bases and J dropped 4; count of bases not matched to a gene: 9. This CDR3 region has 15 residues. The CDR3 region is CASSYRTGSGTEAFF. CDR3 nucleotides: TGTGCCAGTAGTTACCGGACAGGGTCGGGCACTGAAGCTTTCTTT. Drawing the rest from reference TRBV19 and TRBJ1-1, the complete variable domain is DGGITQSPKYLFRKEGQNVTLSCEQNLNHDAMYWYRQDPGQGLRLIYYSQIVNDFQKGDIAEGYSVSREKKESFPLTVTSAQKNPTAFYLCASSYRTGSGTEAFFGQGTRLTVV.

The chain uses TRBV9 and TRBJ1-5; 8 bases agree with TRBD1. Germline lookup yields CDR1 SGDLS and CDR2 YYNGEE. J was trimmed by 2 bases and V by 3 bases; bases with no gene match: 7. The CDR3 spans 16 residues. This CDR3 reads CASSETGDAGNQPQHF. In nucleotides, the CDR3 is TGTGCCAGCAGCGAGACAGGGGATGCGGGCAATCAGCCCCAGCATTTT.

This sequence joins TRBV27 and TRBJ2-1; tentative D call: TRBD2 (5 bases). Deletions cut 10 bases from V and 0 bases from J, with 10 bases between. This CDR3 region has 13 residues. Germline values: CDR1 MNHEY, CDR2 SMNVEV (reference sequence). CDR3 region: CATARDSYNEQFF. As DNA, the CDR3 is TGTGCCACGGCCCGGGACTCCTACAATGAGCAGTTCTTC.

The rearrangement links TRBV24-1 to TRBJ2-2; TRBD2 matches at 11 bases. The CDR3 extends over 14 amino acids. V shed 9 bases, J shed 4 bases, and the junction held 3 bases outside the gene matches. The germline V gene encodes CDR1 KGHDR and CDR2 SFDVKD. The CDR3 nucleotides are TGTGCCACCCGGACTAGCGGGTCCACCGGGGAGCTGTTTTTT. Residues: CATRTSGSTGELFF.

The CDR3 reads CASSLGGGQPQHF. The CDR3, as DNA: TGTGCCAGCAGTTTAGGAGGAGGGCAGCCCCAGCATTTT. The rearrangement uses TRBV27 and TRBJ1-5, with D unresolved. V shed 2 bases and J shed 7 bases, with 9 bases lying between them. The CDR3 runs to 13 residues. The germline CDR1 and CDR2 sequences are MNHEY and SMNVEV (reference sequence).

J is TRBJ1-1 and V is TRBV5-1, with D perhaps TRBD1 (5 bases). From germline, CDR1 is SGHRS and CDR2 YFSETQ. Trimming took off 4 bases at V and 0 bases at J, with 10 bases between the two ends. The CDR3 contains 14 residues. The CDR3 here is CASSHGGVNTEAFF. The CDR3 bases are TGCGCCAGCAGCCACGGGGGGGTGAACACTGAAGCTTTCTTT.

This chain links TRBV5-4 with TRBJ2-1, with TRBD1 matching 11 bases. The V and J ends lost 7 bases and 12 bases, in that order; junction bases with no gene match: 15. Looked up from germline, CDR1 is SGHNT and CDR2 is YYREEE (reference sequence). The CDR3 totals 15 residues. The DNA of the CDR3 is TGTGCCAGCGGACCCGGGACAGGGGGGGGGAGAGGGCAGTTCTTC. Encoded protein: CASGPGTGGGRGQFF.

V gene TRBV29-1 combines with J gene TRBJ1-4, with D possibly matching TRBD1 (5 bases). The CDR3 runs to 12 residues. Trimming pared 4 bases from V and 7 bases from J, leaving 10 bases between. Germline values: CDR1 SQVTM, CDR2 ANQGSEA. CDR3: CSVGPGGEKLFF. Written as DNA, the CDR3 is TGCAGCGTTGGGCCCGGGGGTGAAAAACTGTTTTTT. Full variable domain (rest looked up from reference TRBV29-1 and TRBJ1-4): SAVISQKPSRDICQRGTSLTIQCQVDSQVTMMFWYRQQPGQSLTLIATANQGSEATYESGFVIDKFPISRPNLTFSTLTVSNMSPEDSSIYLCSVGPGGEKLFFGSGTQLSVL.